One T cell receptor beta chain is described in this entry. Assay: immunoSEQ multiplex PCR; the TCRdb copy retains only in-frame clones and omits some. The sample holds just over 75,000 clones, 65% to 85% seen once. The record originates from a study of blood T cell repertoires in COVID-19. At the level of the study: In each case, the material was cDNA or gDNA derived from T cells, B-cell-depleted T cells, or PBMCs.

CDR3 length equals 14 residues. Germline assignment: CDR1 MNHNS and CDR2 SASEGT. Trimming removed 3 bases at V and 6 bases at J, with 14 bases between. The source is a man aged 55-75 years with active or convalescent COVID-19. The sample consisted of peripheral blood. V and J are TRBV6-1 and TRBJ1-2; D not resolved. CDR3 bases: TGTGCCAGCAGTGATTTATCTCTATCCGATGGCTACACCTTC. Its protein is CASSDLSLSDGYTF.